This entry is about one T cell receptor (beta chain). What it binds is not known. Primers included in the PCR were 60 Vbeta and 13 Jbeta primers. Assay used: immunoSEQ multiplex PCR; TCRdb lists only in-frame clones, some missing. The profile shows just over 150,000 clones, around 83% of them singletons. The germline gives CDR1 MNHNY, CDR2 SVGAGI (reference sequence). V lost 0 bases and J lost 7; bases outside the gene matches: 7. The CDR3 has 16 residues. The sample originates from a study of cytomegalovirus exposure and HLA in healthy donors. Overall study context: Among the 400 or so donors who were genotyped, roughly 85% fell in the genetic ancestry cluster that is associated with self-reported Caucasian donors.

Study conclusions and caveats: A prior analysis recorded that most TCR beta V segments were productive about 87% or about 30% of the time. For most subjects, TCR beta sequences were reported to predict HLA-A and HLA-B alleles with accuracy.

Material: PBMCs. The receptor was derived from a man between 18 and 35 years old in good health and CMV-seropositive. The J gene is TRBJ1-2, the V gene TRBV6-6; 11 bases agree with TRBD1. CDR3 DNA sequence: TGTGCCAGCAGTTACTCCGTGGACAGGGGGCGGAGTGGCTACACCTTC. Its translation: CASSYSVDRGRSGYTF.